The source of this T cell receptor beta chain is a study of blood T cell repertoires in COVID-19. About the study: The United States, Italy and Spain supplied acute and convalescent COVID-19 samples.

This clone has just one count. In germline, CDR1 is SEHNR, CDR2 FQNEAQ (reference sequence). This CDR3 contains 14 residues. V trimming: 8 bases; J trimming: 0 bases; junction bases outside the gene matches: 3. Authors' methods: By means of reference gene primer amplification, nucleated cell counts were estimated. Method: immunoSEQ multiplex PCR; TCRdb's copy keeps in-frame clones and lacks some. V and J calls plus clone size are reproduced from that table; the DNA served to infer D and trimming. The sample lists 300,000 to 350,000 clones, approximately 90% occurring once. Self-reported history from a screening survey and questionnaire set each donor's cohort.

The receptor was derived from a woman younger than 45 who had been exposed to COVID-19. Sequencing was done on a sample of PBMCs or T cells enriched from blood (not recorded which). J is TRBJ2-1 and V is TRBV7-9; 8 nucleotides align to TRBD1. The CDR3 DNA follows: TGTGCCAGCGTCGGGACAGGCTCCTACAATGAGCAGTTCTTC. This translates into CASVGTGSYNEQFF.